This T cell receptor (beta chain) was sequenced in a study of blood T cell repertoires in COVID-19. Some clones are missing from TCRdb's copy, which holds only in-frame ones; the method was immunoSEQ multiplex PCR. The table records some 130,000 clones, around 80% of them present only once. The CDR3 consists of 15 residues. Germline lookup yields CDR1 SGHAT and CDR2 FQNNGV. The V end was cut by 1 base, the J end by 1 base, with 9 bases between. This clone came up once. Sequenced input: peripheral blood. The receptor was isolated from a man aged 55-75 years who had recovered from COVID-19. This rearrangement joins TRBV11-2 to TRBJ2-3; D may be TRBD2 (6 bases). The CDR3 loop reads CASSLALAGTDTQYF. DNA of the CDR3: TGTGCCAGCAGCTTAGCACTAGCAGGCACAGATACGCAGTATTTT.